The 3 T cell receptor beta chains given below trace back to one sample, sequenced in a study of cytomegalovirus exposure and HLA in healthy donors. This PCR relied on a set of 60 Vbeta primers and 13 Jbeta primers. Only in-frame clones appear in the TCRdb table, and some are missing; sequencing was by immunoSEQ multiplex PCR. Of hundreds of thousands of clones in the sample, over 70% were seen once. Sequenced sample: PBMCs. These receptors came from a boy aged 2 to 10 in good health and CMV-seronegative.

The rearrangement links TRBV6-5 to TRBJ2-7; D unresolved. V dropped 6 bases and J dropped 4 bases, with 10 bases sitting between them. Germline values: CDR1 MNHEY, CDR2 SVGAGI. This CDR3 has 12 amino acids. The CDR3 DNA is TGTGCCAGCAGCCTCGACGGGTACGAGCAGTACTTC. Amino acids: CASSLDGYEQYF.

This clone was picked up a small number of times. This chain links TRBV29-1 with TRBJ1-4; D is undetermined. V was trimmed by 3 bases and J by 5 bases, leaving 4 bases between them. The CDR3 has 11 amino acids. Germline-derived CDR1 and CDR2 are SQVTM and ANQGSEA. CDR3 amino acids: CSVEANEKLFF. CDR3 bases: TGCAGCGTTGAGGCAAATGAAAAACTGTTTTTT.

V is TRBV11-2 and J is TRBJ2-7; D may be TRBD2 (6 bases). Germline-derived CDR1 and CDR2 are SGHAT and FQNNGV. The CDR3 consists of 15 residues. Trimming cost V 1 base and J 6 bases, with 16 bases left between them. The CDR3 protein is CASSLVGTSTGEQYF. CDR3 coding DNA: TGTGCCAGCAGCTTAGTCGGGACTTCAACCGGCGAGCAGTACTTC. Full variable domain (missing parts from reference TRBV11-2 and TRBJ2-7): EAGVAQSPRYKIIEKRQSVAFWCNPISGHATLYWYQQILGQGPKLLIQFQNNGVVDDSQLPKDRFSAERLKGVDSTLKIQPAKLEDSAVYLCASSLVGTSTGEQYFGPGTRLTVT.